The source of this TCR beta chain is a study of CD8 T cells in Susac syndrome. Random hexamers were used to reverse transcribe the RNA input (roughly 0.5 to 1 ug). Each CDR3 protein is one row after TCRdb ran MiXCR on the immunoSEQ multiplex PCR reads. The table has 130,000 or so distinct CDR3 sequences, approximately 96% seen once. Germline V gives CDR1 SGHTA, CDR2 FQGTGA. The CDR3 extends over 14 amino acids. The V end lost 2 bases, the J end lost 5 bases, and 11 bases lay between the germline ends. Sequences were obtained from CD4+ T cells from PBMCs. The source is a human donor with multiple sclerosis. The chain carries TRBV7-3 and TRBJ2-3; D call uncertain. CDR3 sequence reads: CASSLRLERDTQYF. CDR3 sequence (DNA): TGTGCCAGCAGCTTACGGCTAGAGCGAGATACGCAGTATTTT. The complete variable domain, with remaining parts taken from reference TRBV7-3 and TRBJ2-3, reads GAGVSQTPSNKVTEKGKYVELRCDPISGHTALYWYRQSLGQGPEFLIYFQGTGAADDSGLPNDRFFAVRPEGSVSTLKIQRTERGDSAVYLCASSLRLERDTQYFGPGTRLTVL.